Each of the 4 T cell receptor beta chains below was sequenced from the same sample in a study of radiation and T cells in renal cell carcinoma. Sample time point: blood 4 weeks post-SBRT, at nephrectomy. As for treatment: 15 Gy SBRT to primary tumor, nephrectomy 4 weeks later. Repertoires were generated with immunoSEQ multiplex PCR, while TCRdb's copy carries only in-frame clones and drops some. This sample has around 29,000 clones, with about 84% found just once. The specimen comprised blood, sampled from a patient whose treatment included radiotherapy and nephrectomy. The receptors here all came from a man between 60 and 75 years old with renal cell carcinoma.

This clone was detected a few times. V and J are TRBV15 and TRBJ2-1; 7 bases map to TRBD1. CDR3 length: 17 residues. The germline V gene encodes CDR1 LNHNV and CDR2 YYDKDF (reference sequence). Losses at the gene ends were 1 base for V and 5 bases for J; bases not matched to a gene: 11. As DNA, the CDR3 is TGTGCCACCAGCAGAGGGACCGGGACAGACAGTAACAATGAGCAGTTCTTC. Protein sequence: CATSRGTGTDSNNEQFF.

The count of this clone is one. This chain uses TRBV6-1 with TRBJ1-2; a possible D gene is TRBD1 (5 bases). The CDR3 runs to 12 residues. Trimming pared 1 base from V and 8 bases from J, leaving 8 bases between. The germline V gene has CDR1 MNHNS and CDR2 SASEGT. CDR3 in DNA: TGTGCCAGCAGTGAAGTACGGGGCGGCTACACCTTC. It is translated as CASSEVRGGYTF.

This clone appeared a few times. The gene calls are TRBV30 and TRBJ1-4, with 7 nucleotides matching TRBD1. Trimming cost V 1 base and J 7 bases; bases outside gene matches: 6. The germline V gene has CDR1 GTSNPN and CDR2 SVGIG (reference sequence). This CDR3 contains 14 residues. CDR3: CAWSDPGGVEKLFF. CDR3 coding DNA: TGTGCCTGGAGTGATCCAGGGGGGGTTGAAAAACTGTTTTTT.

This sequence joins TRBV10-3 and TRBJ2-2; D ambiguous. Germline V CDR1 and CDR2: ENHRY, SYGVKD. This CDR3 has 11 amino acids. With 7 bases removed from V and 5 bases from J, the gap between germline ends came to 5 bases. The DNA of the CDR3 is TGTGCCATCACCCAAACCGGGGAGCTGTTTTTT. Translating it yields CAITQTGELFF.